These 24 T cell receptor beta chains came from one sample sequenced in a study of T cell responses to AZD1222 COVID-19 vaccine (dated by TCRdb to the early 2020s). What this sample's time point label stands for: baseline before first vaccination. The library was obtained by the immunoSEQ multiplex PCR assay. Here the immuneACCESS table is served through TCRdb, limited to in-frame sequences with V and J called. Missing clones are a known gap in these copies; in checked studies unresolved V genes cover under half, and the rest lacks a known reason. This sample comprises 130,000 to 150,000 clones, about nine tenths of them detected only once. About 3.4% of the sample rests with the top ten. Sample: peripheral blood, taken on day 0 of AZD1222 vaccination. The receptors here all came from an adult in good health.

This sequence joins TRBV5-1 and TRBJ2-1, with D unresolved. Germline V gene data show CDR1 as SGHRS and CDR2 as YFSETQ. Trimming left V 7 bases short and J 0 bases short, with 17 bases between. This CDR3 has 16 amino acids. In DNA form, the CDR3 reads TGCGCCAGCGGCCGCGCTGGCGGTCGCTCCTACAATGAGCAGTTCTTC. Amino acids: CASGRAGGRSYNEQFF. Together with reference TRBV5-1 and TRBJ2-1, the CDR3 gives the full variable domain: KAGVTQTPRYLIKTRGQQVTLSCSPISGHRSVSWYQQTPGQGLQFLFEYFSETQRNKGNFPGRFSGRQFSNSRSEMNVSTLELGDSALYLCASGRAGGRSYNEQFFGPGTRLTVL.

The rearrangement joins TRBV5-1 to TRBJ2-1; D gene uncertain. Trimming left V 3 bases short and J 0 bases short, with 10 bases between. Germline V CDR1 and CDR2: SGHRS, YFSETQ. The CDR3 contains 15 residues. CDR3 sequence reads: CASSSLGDSYNEQFF. In DNA, the CDR3 is TGCGCCAGCAGCTCACTGGGCGACTCCTACAATGAGCAGTTCTTC.

As to this clone: This specimen includes other DNA sequences encoding the same CDR3. The chain carries TRBV5-8 and TRBJ1-2; D remains ambiguous. The CDR3 runs 15 residues. Germline V gives CDR1 SGHTS, CDR2 YDEGEE. Between the trimmed V and J ends, which lost 0 bases and 1 base, there was a span of 10 bases. CDR3 sequence: CASSLDLHLNYGYTF. The CDR3 bases are TGTGCCAGCAGCTTGGATCTTCACCTTAACTATGGCTACACCTTC. Supplemented by reference TRBV5-8 and TRBJ1-2, the full variable domain reads EAGVTQSPTHLIKTRGQQATLRCSPISGHTSVYWYQQALGLGLQFLLWYDEGEERNRGNFPPRFSGRQFPNYSSELNVNALELEDSALYLCASSLDLHLNYGYTFGSGTRLTVV.

The chain recombines TRBV7-2 with TRBJ1-2, with D possibly matching TRBD1 (6 bases). Trimming took 4 bases from V and 1 from J, leaving 19 bases between them. The CDR3 spans 17 residues. Germline V lookup: CDR1 SGHTA, CDR2 FQGNSA. The CDR3 coding sequence is TGTGCCAGCAGCTGGCCCCCGGGACAAAATAATAACTATGGCTACACCTTC. Translation gives CASSWPPGQNNNYGYTF.

J is TRBJ2-7 and V is TRBV7-9; D remains ambiguous. V lost 2 bases and J 3 bases, leaving 14 bases between the germline ends. In germline, CDR1 is SEHNR, CDR2 FQNEAQ (reference sequence). This CDR3 has 15 amino acids. CDR3 region: CASSLLPSLGYEQYF. The DNA of the CDR3 is TGTGCCAGCAGCTTATTACCCTCACTGGGCTACGAGCAGTACTTC.

The genes are TRBV2 and TRBJ2-5, with a weak D call TRBD2 (6 bases). Germline CDR1 reads SNHLY; CDR2 reads FYNNEI. Between the trimmed V and J ends, which lost 10 bases and 7 bases, there was a span of 19 bases. CDR3 length equals 13 residues. The chain's CDR3 is CATQREDWGTQYF. In DNA form, the CDR3 reads TGTGCCACGCAAAGGGAGGACTGGGGGACCCAGTACTTC.

The chain joins TRBV29-1 to TRBJ1-5; no definite D call. Trimming left V 4 bases short and J 7 bases short, with 17 bases between. CDR3 length equals 14 residues. From germline, CDR1 is SQVTM and CDR2 ANQGSEA. CDR3 sequence (DNA): TGCAGCGTTGCAGAGGAATATAACGAGCAGCCCCAGCATTTT. Protein: CSVAEEYNEQPQHF.

This clone has just one count. The CDR3 coding sequence is TGTGCCTGGACCCCCGGGGTGACAGTCCTCTCCTACGAGCAGTACTTC. Residues: CAWTPGVTVLSYEQYF. The chain uses TRBV30 and TRBJ2-7; D is perhaps TRBD1 or TRBD2 (5 bases each). Deletions cut 4 bases from V and 0 bases from J, with 19 bases between. CDR1 and CDR2 from the germline V gene are GTSNPN and SVGIG (reference sequence). The CDR3 runs to 16 residues.

This chain uses TRBV7-2 with TRBJ2-5, with 10 positions matching TRBD1. The length of the CDR3 is 15 residues. The trim removed 5 bases at V and 1 base at J, leaving 4 bases unmatched. Germline lookup yields CDR1 SGHTA and CDR2 FQGNSA. For the CDR3, the DNA is TGTGCCAGCAGCGACCGGGACAGGGGCCAAGAGACCCAGTACTTC. Translation: CASSDRDRGQETQYF. Supplemented by reference TRBV7-2 and TRBJ2-5, the full variable domain reads GAGVSQSPSNKVTEKGKDVELRCDPISGHTALYWYRQSLGQGLEFLIYFQGNSAPDKSGLPSDRFSAERTGGSVSTLTIQRTQQEDSAVYLCASSDRDRGQETQYFGPGTRLLVL.

The chain carries TRBV30 and TRBJ1-6; TRBD1 is a possible D gene (5 bases). Looked up from germline, CDR1 is GTSNPN and CDR2 is SVGIG (reference sequence). With 3 bases removed from V and 10 bases from J, the gap between germline ends came to 7 bases. The CDR3 length is 11 residues. The CDR3 region is CAWRTASPLHF. DNA for the CDR3: TGTGCCTGGAGGACAGCGTCACCCCTCCACTTT. The complete variable domain, with remaining parts taken from reference TRBV30 and TRBJ1-6, reads SQTIHQWPATLVQPVGSPLSLECTVEGTSNPNLYWYRQAAGRGLQLLFYSVGIGQISSEVPQNLSASRPQDRQFILSSKKLLLSDSGFYLCAWRTASPLHFGNGTRLTVT.

The V gene is TRBV11-3, the J gene TRBJ2-5; D gene ambiguous. Trimming stripped 5 bases from V and 0 bases from J, with 13 bases between. Germline CDR1 SGHNT, CDR2 YENEEA. The CDR3 is 15 amino acids. The DNA of the CDR3 is TGTGCCAGCAGCAGCCTTGATAGGTACCAAGAGACCCAGTACTTC. Translation gives CASSSLDRYQETQYF.

The V gene is TRBV4-3, the J gene TRBJ2-2, with a tentative D call TRBD1 (7 bases). The CDR3 sequence is 16 residues long. Trimming cost V 1 base and J 6 bases, with 15 bases left between them. Germline V CDR1 and CDR2: LGHNA, YSLEER. CDR3 in DNA: TGCGCCAGCAGCCAAGGGGCAGGGGGGCTCGCCGGGGAGCTGTTTTTT. Translated, it gives CASSQGAGGLAGELFF.

The chain links TRBV12-3 or TRBV12-4 to TRBJ1-5, with no clear D. Trimming cost V 5 bases and J 4 bases, with 9 bases left between them. The CDR3 loop spans 13 amino acids. The CDR3 region is CASSGRTNQPQHF. The CDR3 DNA sequence: TGTGCCAGCAGTGGACGGACTAATCAGCCCCAGCATTTT.

The CDR3 loop is CSAFRGTEAFF. The CDR3 DNA is TGCAGTGCTTTCAGGGGCACTGAAGCTTTCTTT. This chain links TRBV20-1 with TRBJ1-1; perhaps TRBD1 as D (6 bases). CDR3 size: 11 residues. Trimming cost V 5 bases and J 4 bases, with 8 bases left between them. Germline assignment: CDR1 DFQATT and CDR2 SNEGSKA (reference sequence).

V is TRBV27 and J is TRBJ1-3; no definite D call. The CDR3 is made up of 14 amino acids. CDR1 and CDR2 from the germline V gene are MNHEY and SMNVEV (reference sequence). V dropped 6 bases and J dropped 0 bases, with 9 bases sitting between them. Here the CDR3 DNA reads TGTGCCAGCAGCCTCCCGGGCTCTGGAAACACCATATATTTT. Its protein is CASSLPGSGNTIYF.

The chain has TRBV7-8 and TRBJ2-7; no clear D gene. This CDR3 contains 15 residues. Between the trimmed V and J ends, which lost 1 base and 0 bases, there was a span of 10 bases. Germline assignment: CDR1 SGHVS and CDR2 FQNEAQ. CDR3 amino acids: CASSLVRPTSYEQYF. For the CDR3, the DNA is TGTGCCAGCAGCTTAGTTCGCCCCACCTCCTACGAGCAGTACTTC.

This sequence joins TRBV7-6 and TRBJ2-3; a weak D match, TRBD2 (5 bases). CDR3 length: 18 residues. The ends were cut back, 1 base at V and 2 bases at J, with 19 bases in the middle. Germline values: CDR1 SGHVS, CDR2 FNYEAQ. This CDR3 reads CASSLGRGGPDYTDTQYF. In nucleotides, the CDR3 is TGTGCCAGCAGCTTAGGTCGAGGCGGTCCAGACTACACAGATACGCAGTATTTT.

The rearrangement links TRBV19 to TRBJ1-4, with D perhaps TRBD1 (6 bases). CDR3 length: 15 residues. The V and J ends lost 1 base and 6 bases respectively, with 12 bases between them. Germline loops: CDR1 LNHDA, CDR2 SQIVND (reference sequence). The CDR3 nucleotides read TGTGCCAGTAGTATAGTTTCGGGGGCGCATGAAAAACTGTTTTTT. Protein product: CASSIVSGAHEKLFF.

J is TRBJ1-1 and V is TRBV14; no clear D. The CDR3 totals 13 residues. V lost 1 base and J lost 0, with 3 bases in between. Germline loops: CDR1 SGHDN, CDR2 FVKESK. The CDR3 nucleotides read TGTGCCAGCAGCCAAGGAATGAACACTGAAGCTTTCTTT. Its protein product is CASSQGMNTEAFF.

The gene calls are TRBV18 and TRBJ2-1, with 12 bases identical to TRBD2. The CDR3 sequence is 20 residues long. With V trimmed by 5 bases and J by 4 bases, 18 bases remained unmatched. In germline, CDR1 is KGHSH, CDR2 LQKENI. The CDR3 sequence: CASSKEEEKTSGRAYNEQFF. The CDR3 region has the DNA TGTGCCAGCTCAAAAGAGGAGGAAAAGACTAGCGGGAGAGCTTACAATGAGCAGTTCTTC.

The V and J genes are TRBV6-2 or TRBV6-3 and TRBJ1-1; D not certain. This CDR3 contains 13 residues. Trimming removed 5 bases at V and 3 bases at J, with 10 bases between. Germline V lookup: CDR1 MNHEY, CDR2 SVGEGT. CDR3 amino acids: CASSRTADTEAFF. In nucleotides, the CDR3 is TGTGCCAGCAGTCGGACGGCTGACACTGAAGCTTTCTTT.

The rearrangement links TRBV5-1 to TRBJ2-1, with 13 bases fitting TRBD2. Trimming took 4 bases from V and 6 from J; bases not matched to a gene: 7. The CDR3 extends over 16 amino acids. CDR1 is SGHRS, CDR2 YFSETQ, per germline. DNA for the CDR3: TGCGCCAGCAGCGGGGGGACTAGCGGGGCGTCCAATGAGCAGTTCTTC. Encoded protein: CASSGGTSGASNEQFF.

The chain links TRBV6-5 to TRBJ2-1; a weak D match, TRBD2 (6 bases). Germline V gene data show CDR1 as MNHEY and CDR2 as SVGAGI. The CDR3 consists of 15 residues. Trimming took 2 bases from V and 6 from J, leaving 14 bases between them. CDR3 in amino acids: CASSYVGGIGNEQFF. As DNA, the CDR3 is TGTGCCAGCAGTTACGTGGGCGGGATAGGCAATGAGCAGTTCTTC.

The chain carries TRBV7-8 and TRBJ2-3; D perhaps matches TRBD1 (6 bases). This CDR3 contains 13 residues. Germline CDR1 SGHVS, CDR2 FQNEAQ. V was shortened by 3 bases and J by 5 bases, with 9 bases between the two germline ends. CDR3 coding DNA: TGTGCCAGCAGCTTGCAGGGGAAAGATACGCAGTATTTT. Translated, it gives CASSLQGKDTQYF.